The source of this T cell receptor beta chain is a study of CD8+ T cells in alopecia areata. Overall study: It was oral tofacitinib, at 5 to 10 mg twice daily, that treated patients received. Dosing with tofacitinib proceeded for 6 to 18 months, followed by 6 months off drug.

Study-wide points: Normal scalp showed lower clonality than lesional scalp, especially alopecia totalis/universalis. The study also sequences resident alphabeta T cells of normal skin in scalp samples.

This clone was counted between two and nine times. The antigen is unknown. Reverse transcription of extracted RNA yielded cDNA, which provided the sequencing template. Generated by immunoSEQ multiplex PCR, the TCRdb table keeps only in-frame clones and is missing some. This repertoire shows approximately 140,000 clones, around 47% found once; its top ten account for about 6.3%. This TCR was recovered from a human donor with alopecia areata. Sequenced input: CD4+ T cells sorted from blood.

CDR3 sequence reads: CASSLAGWTEKTQYF. The CDR3 DNA sequence: TGTGCCAGCAGCTTAGCGGGTTGGACTGAGAAGACCCAGTACTTC. V is TRBV7-8 and J is TRBJ2-5; maybe TRBD2 (5 bases). Trimming removed 0 bases at V and 6 bases at J, with 14 bases between. This CDR3 spans 15 amino acids. The V gene's germline CDR1 is SGHVS and CDR2 FQNEAQ.